Sequencing of this TCR beta chain was carried out in a study of cytomegalovirus exposure and HLA in healthy donors. This clone occurred a few times. PCR primers comprised 60 Vbeta and 13 Jbeta primers. Assay used: immunoSEQ multiplex PCR; TCRdb lists only in-frame clones, some missing. The sample contains hundreds of thousands of clones, around 76% of which appear only once. V dropped 5 bases and J dropped 6; count of bases not matched to a gene: 9. Germline lookup yields CDR1 ENHRY and CDR2 SYGVKD. The CDR3 is made up of 15 amino acids. The sequenced sample consisted of PBMCs. The origin of this receptor is a man between 18 and 35 years old in good health and CMV-seronegative. The rearrangement uses TRBV10-3 and TRBJ2-1; 8 bases match TRBD1. The CDR3 bases are TGTGCCATCAGTCGGGAACAACAGGGGGTCAATGAGCAGTTCTTC. As protein: CAISREQQGVNEQFF.